The next 26 T cell receptor beta chains were all read from a single sample in a study of spatial heterogeneity in lung cancer. TCRdb analysed the 5' RACE reads with MiXCR anew, one entry per CDR3 protein. The sample shows around 25,000 distinct CDR3 sequences, 10% to 15% of them seen only once. The time point was: sample taken at primary tumor resection. Unsorted tumor, nontumor lung tissue or cryopreserved PBMC supplied the whole RNA. Here the sequenced sample was PBMCs, taken at surgery. These receptors were collected from a female donor with early-stage non-small cell lung cancer.

This clonotype was counted many times. The V gene is TRBV11-2, the J gene TRBJ1-1; D is unclear. Germline values: CDR1 SGHAT, CDR2 FQNNGV. Trimming shortened V by 1 base and J by 3 bases, and 9 bases separated the two germline ends. This CDR3 has 14 residues. The CDR3 here is CASSLGRTYTEAFF. CDR3 nucleotide sequence: TGTGCCAGCAGCTTAGGACGGACTTACACTGAAGCTTTCTTT.

Details on this clonotype: This may be a read error: a much more frequent sequence differs by one nucleotide. The CDR3 does not close with the conserved phenylalanine or tryptophan, likely indicating a read error. This sequence joins TRBV4-3 and TRBJ1-5; D perhaps matches TRBD1 (6 bases). Trimming removed 0 bases from V and 5 bases from J, with 17 bases in between. CDR3 size: 17 residues. The germline V gene encodes CDR1 LGHNA and CDR2 YSLEER. CDR3 in amino acids: CASSQDHGGLRDQPQHY. The CDR3 DNA reads TGCGCCAGCAGCCAAGATCACGGGGGCCTCCGGGATCAGCCCCAGCATTAT.

This clonotype appeared a few times. The rearrangement uses TRBV27 and TRBJ1-1; D gene ambiguous. V shed 4 bases and J shed 0 bases, with 6 bases lying between them. Looked up from germline, CDR1 is MNHEY and CDR2 is SMNVEV (reference sequence). The CDR3 is made up of 13 amino acids. DNA for the CDR3: TGTGCCAGCAGTTCTGGTATGAACACTGAAGCTTTCTTT. Encoded protein: CASSSGMNTEAFF.

This clonotype was seen many times. The V call is TRBV3-1, the J call TRBJ2-1, with a possible D match to TRBD2 (6 bases). Trimming removed 0 bases at V and 6 bases at J, with 12 bases between. The CDR3 covers 15 residues. Germline CDR1 is LGHDT and CDR2 is YNNKEL (reference sequence). The CDR3 bases are TGTGCCAGCAGCCAAGACCCGGGAGTGGGCAATGAGCAGTTCTTC. Translated, it gives CASSQDPGVGNEQFF.

J is TRBJ1-6 and V is TRBV12-3 or TRBV12-4; D is possibly TRBD1 (6 bases). Trimming left V 3 bases short and J 0 bases short, with 9 bases between. The CDR3 covers 16 residues. The CDR3 bases are TGTGCCAGCAGTTTCGGAGGGGGCTCCTATAATTCACCCCTCCACTTT. This sequence encodes CASSFGGGSYNSPLHF.

This clonotype has at least ten counts. The chain couples TRBV7-2 to TRBJ2-7, with TRBD1 matching over 9 bases. V shed 1 base, J shed 2 bases, and the junction held 3 bases outside the gene matches. CDR1 and CDR2 (germline): SGHTA, FQGNSA. This CDR3 contains 15 residues. The CDR3 protein is CASSLVGQGTYEQYF. The CDR3 DNA reads as TGTGCCAGCAGCTTAGTAGGACAGGGGACCTACGAGCAGTACTTC.

The chain recombines TRBV28 with TRBJ1-2; D gene unclear. The V gene lost 10 bases and the J gene lost 4 bases, with 13 bases spanning the gap. The CDR3 extends over 12 amino acids. Per germline, CDR1 MDHEN and CDR2 SYDVKM. The CDR3 nucleotides are TGTGCCACCCAACATCCAACCTATGGCTACACCTTC. Residues: CATQHPTYGYTF.

This clonotype was seen repeatedly, ten times or more. V gene TRBV27 combines with J gene TRBJ2-2; D possibly corresponds to TRBD1 (6 bases). CDR1 and CDR2 from the germline V gene are MNHEY and SMNVEV (reference sequence). This CDR3 is 15 amino acids long. The V end was cut by 4 bases, the J end by 2 bases, with 11 bases between. This CDR3 is CASSSHRANTGELFF. For the CDR3, the DNA is TGTGCCAGCAGTTCCCACAGGGCTAACACCGGGGAGCTGTTTTTT.

In its sample, this clonotype was seen many times. J is TRBJ1-6 and V is TRBV7-9; maybe TRBD1 (5 bases). CDR1 is SEHNR, CDR2 FQNEAQ, per germline (reference sequence). Trimming pared 7 bases from V and 6 bases from J, leaving 10 bases between. The CDR3 loop spans 13 amino acids. The CDR3 loop reads CASKGAGNSPLHF. CDR3 DNA sequence: TGTGCCAGCAAAGGGGCAGGTAATTCACCCCTCCACTTT.

For this clonotype: This could be a read error, since a much larger clone is one nucleotide away. The chain carries TRBV20-1 and TRBJ2-1; no clear D gene. V was shortened by 5 bases and J by 8 bases, with 10 bases between the two germline ends. The CDR3 covers 11 residues. Germline V gene data show CDR1 as DFQATT and CDR2 as SNEGSKA (reference sequence). DNA for the CDR3: TGCAGTGCTGCCCCTAATTATGAGCAGTTCTTC. Translated, it gives CSAAPNYEQFF.

The table lists this clonotype with many counts. This chain connects TRBV18 to TRBJ1-4, with TRBD1 matching 9 bases. Trimming at V came to 3 bases and at J to 6 bases, leaving 2 bases not matched to a gene. This CDR3 is 14 amino acids long. Germline-derived CDR1 and CDR2 are KGHSH and LQKENI. CDR3 bases: TGTGCCAGCTCACCGACAGGGGGTCATGAAAAACTGTTTTTT. Translated: CASSPTGGHEKLFF. Full variable domain (rest looked up from reference TRBV18 and TRBJ1-4): NAGVMQNPRHLVRRRGQEARLRCSPMKGHSHVYWYRQLPEEGLKFMVYLQKENIIDESGMPKERFSAEFPKEGPSILRIQQVVRGDSAAYFCASSPTGGHEKLFFGSGTQLSVL.

The genes are TRBV12-3 or TRBV12-4 and TRBJ1-3; no clear D. V was trimmed by 11 bases and J by 5 bases, leaving 13 bases between them. The CDR3 runs to 12 residues. The CDR3 region has the DNA TGTGCCTTCGGGCCCCGGCGAAACACCATATATTTT. Translating gives CAFGPRRNTIYF.

This rearrangement joins TRBV29-1 to TRBJ2-7, with D tentatively TRBD2 (5 bases). Germline V lookup: CDR1 SQVTM, CDR2 ANQGSEA. This CDR3 contains 11 residues. The V gene lost 6 bases and the J gene lost 3 bases, with 9 bases spanning the gap. CDR3 sequence reads: CSVASGYEQYF. The CDR3 nucleotides read TGCAGCGTCGCCAGCGGCTACGAGCAGTACTTC.

The table lists this clonotype with many counts. The J gene is TRBJ1-1, the V gene TRBV7-9, with D hard to call. The CDR3 has 12 residues. Germline V gives CDR1 SEHNR, CDR2 FQNEAQ (reference sequence). The germline V and J ends were trimmed by 6 bases and 5 bases, with 10 bases remaining between them. CDR3 residues: CASSSEETEAFF. The CDR3 DNA follows: TGTGCCAGCAGTTCGGAAGAGACTGAAGCTTTCTTT.

This clonotype was observed many times. This chain connects TRBV7-2 to TRBJ2-1; 7 bases fit TRBD2. The V segment lost 2 bases and the J segment 12 bases; nucleotides outside the gene matches: 7. This CDR3 contains 13 residues. The germline gives CDR1 SGHTA, CDR2 FQGNSA. The CDR3 here is CASSLKGGVRQFF. The CDR3, as DNA: TGTGCCAGCAGCTTAAAGGGAGGGGTGAGGCAGTTCTTC. The complete variable domain, with remaining parts taken from reference TRBV7-2 and TRBJ2-1, reads GAGVSQSPSNKVTEKGKDVELRCDPISGHTALYWYRQSLGQGLEFLIYFQGNSAPDKSGLPSDRFSAERTGGSVSTLTIQRTQQEDSAVYLCASSLKGGVRQFFGPGTRLTVL.

The chain links TRBV7-8 to TRBJ1-1; 7 bases agree with TRBD1. The CDR3 totals 16 residues. Germline V gene lookup returns CDR1 SGHVS and CDR2 FQNEAQ. The V segment lost 2 bases and the J segment 1 base; nucleotides outside the gene matches: 7. Here the CDR3 DNA reads TGTGCCAGCAGCTTAATGTCTGGGACAGCGAACACTGAAGCTTTCTTT. This translates into CASSLMSGTANTEAFF.

This clonotype came up a few times. This chain connects TRBV6-5 to TRBJ2-7; D is possibly TRBD2 (6 bases). V was trimmed by 4 bases and J by 4 bases, leaving 17 bases between them. Germline CDR1 reads MNHEY; CDR2 reads SVGAGI. The CDR3 sequence is 15 residues long. The CDR3 loop is CASSFGPRERYEQYF. The CDR3 DNA reads TGTGCCAGCAGTTTTGGTCCCCGGGAGAGGTACGAGCAGTACTTC.

The chain recombines TRBV6-5 with TRBJ2-2; D is undetermined. The CDR3 has 13 amino acids. The V end was cut by 2 bases, the J end by 5 bases, with 6 bases between. CDR1 and CDR2 (germline): MNHEY, SVGAGI. CDR3 nucleotide sequence: TGTGCCAGCAGTTACATAAATACCGGGGAGCTGTTTTTT. This gives the protein CASSYINTGELFF.

This clonotype turned up a few times. The chain couples TRBV10-3 to TRBJ2-1, with 9 nucleotides matching TRBD2. V lost 0 bases to trimming and J lost 5 bases; unmatched junction nucleotides: 8. The germline V gene has CDR1 ENHRY and CDR2 SYGVKD. The CDR3 has 17 amino acids. The CDR3 loop is CAISESKASGDNNEQFF. The DNA for the CDR3 is TGTGCCATCAGTGAGTCGAAGGCTAGCGGGGATAACAATGAGCAGTTCTTC.

The rearrangement uses TRBV7-8 and TRBJ2-2; 7 bases map to TRBD1. V lost 5 bases and J lost 4; bases outside the gene matches: 10. In germline, CDR1 is SGHVS, CDR2 FQNEAQ. The length of the CDR3 is 16 residues. The CDR3 DNA sequence: TGTGCCAGCAGCCCGCCCCGGGCAGGGGGCACCGGGGAGCTGTTTTTT. Translation gives CASSPPRAGGTGELFF.

This chain joins TRBV16 and TRBJ2-2; 13 nucleotides agree with TRBD2. This CDR3 spans 18 amino acids. The trim removed 3 bases at V and 2 bases at J, leaving 6 bases unmatched. Germline V gene sequence: CDR1 KGHSY, CDR2 FQNENV. The CDR3 reads CASSHLGLAGDNTGELFF. Written as DNA, the CDR3 is TGTGCCAGCAGCCATCTCGGACTAGCGGGAGATAACACCGGGGAGCTGTTTTTT.

V gene TRBV4-1 combines with J gene TRBJ1-6, with a possible D match to TRBD1 (5 bases). The CDR3 spans 16 residues. The germline V gene has CDR1 MGHRA and CDR2 YSYEKL. V shed 6 bases and J shed 4 bases, with 16 bases lying between them. The CDR3 reads CASRHQPDSYNSPLHF. CDR3 coding DNA: TGCGCCAGCAGGCATCAACCCGACAGTTATAATTCACCCCTCCACTTT.

There are a few counts of this clonotype. This rearrangement joins TRBV7-9 to TRBJ1-1, with a tentative D call TRBD1 (5 bases). Germline V gene lookup returns CDR1 SEHNR and CDR2 FQNEAQ (reference sequence). The CDR3 is made up of 15 amino acids. The V gene lost 2 bases and the J gene lost 6 bases, with 16 bases spanning the gap. CDR3 sequence reads: CASSLTRDRYPEAFF. The CDR3 bases are TGTGCCAGCAGCTTAACCAGGGATAGGTATCCTGAAGCTTTCTTT.

This clonotype has a count of ten or more. The chain recombines TRBV6-5 with TRBJ2-1; TRBD1 agrees at 7 bases. Germline assignment: CDR1 MNHEY and CDR2 SVGAGI. The ends lost 6 bases at V and 6 bases at J; junction bases unmatched: 11. CDR3 size: 15 residues. DNA for the CDR3: TGTGCCAGCAGACCCGACAGGGTAGTATCCAATGAGCAGTTCTTC. Translation: CASRPDRVVSNEQFF.

The genes are TRBV11-3 and TRBJ2-5; D is tentatively TRBD1 or TRBD2 (5 bases each). There are 17 residues in the CDR3. With 2 bases removed from V and 5 bases from J, the gap between germline ends came to 21 bases. In germline, CDR1 is SGHNT, CDR2 YENEEA. CDR3: CASSLRIPGRFMETQYF. The CDR3 coding sequence is TGTGCCAGCAGCTTAAGGATCCCGGGACGATTTATGGAGACCCAGTACTTC.

This clonotype showed up many times. This chain links TRBV11-3 with TRBJ2-1; 7 positions agree with TRBD2. With V trimmed by 2 bases and J by 5 bases, 6 bases remained unmatched. Per the germline V gene, CDR1 is SGHNT and CDR2 is YENEEA. The CDR3 extends over 15 amino acids. In nucleotides, the CDR3 is TGTGCCAGCAGCTTAAGCGGGGCCCGCGACAATGAGCAGTTCTTC. Translated, it gives CASSLSGARDNEQFF. Filled out from reference TRBV11-3 and TRBJ2-1, the complete variable domain reads EAGVVQSPRYKIIEKKQPVAFWCNPISGHNTLYWYLQNLGQGPELLIRYENEEAVDDSQLPKDRFSAERLKGVDSTLKIQPAELGDSAVYLCASSLSGARDNEQFFGPGTRLTVL.